This is a list of T cell receptor beta chains from one sample in a study of T cell responses to AZD1222 COVID-19 vaccine. Sequencing used immunoSEQ multiplex PCR; TCRdb keeps in-frame clones, though not all of them. Here the sample spans fewer than 200,000 clones, approximately 90% being singletons. The specimen comprised peripheral blood, sampled 28 days after the second dose of the MenACWY control vaccine. The origin of the receptors is an adult who received the MenACWY meningococcal vaccine as a control. The CDR3 runs from the conserved cysteine through the conserved F or W. A D gene is named only where the DNA matches it firmly. Where a row states a size, it is once, few, many or the class of an expanded clone; other rows omit it.

j_gene: TRBJ1-1
abundance: NA
v_gene: TRBV10-3
d_gene: TRBD1
CDR3nt: TGTGCCATCAGTGCAGGGGGGAACACTGAAGCTTTCTTT
CDR3aa: CAISAGGNTEAFF

j_gene: TRBJ1-1
abundance: NA
v_gene: TRBV21-1
d_gene: NA
CDR3nt: TGTGCCAGCAGCGGGTGCAAACGGAGGGGAGCTTTCTTT
CDR3aa: CASSGCKRRGAFF

j_gene: TRBJ2-1
abundance: few
v_gene: TRBV19
d_gene: NA
CDR3nt: TGTGCCAGTAGGGTCCTGACTACATCATCGGGAGATGAGCAGTTCTTC
CDR3aa: CASRVLTTSSGDEQFF

j_gene: TRBJ2-1
abundance: NA
v_gene: TRBV9
d_gene: TRBD1
CDR3nt: TGTGCCAGCAGCTGGGACAGGGGGAATGAGCAGTTCTTC
CDR3aa: CASSWDRGNEQFF

j_gene: TRBJ1-2
abundance: once
v_gene: TRBV27
d_gene: NA
CDR3nt: TGTGCCAGCAGTTTAGGCAGTTTCGGGGGCTACACCTTC
CDR3aa: CASSLGSFGGYTF

j_gene: TRBJ2-2
abundance: NA
v_gene: TRBV9
d_gene: NA
CDR3nt: TGTGCCAGCAGCCTTAGAGGTGGGGGGACCGGGGAGCTGTTTTTT
CDR3aa: CASSLRGGGTGELFF

j_gene: TRBJ2-7
abundance: NA
v_gene: TRBV19
d_gene: NA
CDR3nt: TGTGCCAGTAGCCCAACCATCAGAGGGAACTCCTACGAGCAGTACTTC
CDR3aa: CASSPTIRGNSYEQYF

j_gene: TRBJ1-4
abundance: NA
v_gene: TRBV5-1
d_gene: NA
CDR3nt: TGCGCCAGCAGCTTGGAAGGGTGGGGTAATGAAAAACTGTTTTTT
CDR3aa: CASSLEGWGNEKLFF

j_gene: TRBJ2-1
abundance: NA
v_gene: TRBV5-1
d_gene: TRBD2
CDR3nt: TGCGCCAGCTCCTGGCCGAGCGGGAGTAATGAGCAGTTCTTC
CDR3aa: CASSWPSGSNEQFF

j_gene: TRBJ2-2
abundance: NA
v_gene: TRBV7-8
d_gene: NA
CDR3nt: TGTGCCAGCAGCTTAGGCCGGGCCACCGGGGAGCTGTTTTTT
CDR3aa: CASSLGRATGELFF

j_gene: TRBJ2-2
abundance: few
v_gene: TRBV29-1
d_gene: NA
CDR3nt: TGCAGCGCCTTACCTAACACCGGGGAGCTGTTTTTT
CDR3aa: CSALPNTGELFF

j_gene: TRBJ2-5
abundance: NA
v_gene: TRBV7-9
d_gene: NA
CDR3nt: TGTGCCAGCAGCCCGGACCCTGGAGAGACCCAGTACTTC
CDR3aa: CASSPDPGETQYF

j_gene: TRBJ1-3
abundance: once
v_gene: TRBV28
d_gene: NA
CDR3nt: TGTGCCAGCAGTTTAAGGCGCGAGGGCGGCGGAAACACCATATATTTT
CDR3aa: CASSLRREGGGNTIYF

j_gene: TRBJ1-2
abundance: NA
v_gene: TRBV5-5
d_gene: NA
CDR3nt: TGTGCCAGCACCCTGGCCCAGGGACCTAACTATGGCTACACCTTC
CDR3aa: CASTLAQGPNYGYTF

j_gene: TRBJ1-1
abundance: NA
v_gene: TRBV10-3
d_gene: NA
CDR3nt: TGTGCCATCAGTGAGTCGGGACTCCCGAACACTGAAGCTTTCTTT
CDR3aa: CAISESGLPNTEAFF

j_gene: TRBJ2-5
abundance: NA
v_gene: TRBV7-8
d_gene: TRBD1
CDR3nt: TGTGCCAGCAGCTTAACCCCCGGGACAGTACAAGAGACCCAGTACTTC
CDR3aa: CASSLTPGTVQETQYF

j_gene: TRBJ2-3
abundance: NA
v_gene: TRBV7-3
d_gene: NA
CDR3nt: TGTGCCAGCAGTTTAGGTCCGCGAGAGACGGGTAGCACAGATACGCAGTATTTT
CDR3aa: CASSLGPRETGSTDTQYF

j_gene: TRBJ1-1
abundance: NA
v_gene: TRBV18
d_gene: NA
CDR3nt: TGTGCCAGCTCACTCAAAACGTTACCATCTCTGAACACTGAAGCTTTCTTT
CDR3aa: CASSLKTLPSLNTEAFF

j_gene: TRBJ2-5
abundance: NA
v_gene: TRBV12-3/TRBV12-4
d_gene: NA
CDR3nt: TGTGCCAGCAGTTTCCATCCCCAGGCCCAGTACTTC
CDR3aa: CASSFHPQAQYF

j_gene: TRBJ2-5
abundance: once
v_gene: TRBV5-3
d_gene: TRBD2
CDR3nt: TGTGCCAGAAGTTCGACTAGCGAGGAGACCCAGTACTTC
CDR3aa: CARSSTSEETQYF

j_gene: TRBJ2-2
abundance: NA
v_gene: TRBV7-2
d_gene: NA
CDR3nt: TGTGCCAGCACCCCCCAGTTTGGCACCGGGGAGCTGTTTTTT
CDR3aa: CASTPQFGTGELFF

j_gene: TRBJ2-7
abundance: NA
v_gene: TRBV7-9
d_gene: NA
CDR3nt: TGTGCCAGCAGCTTAGCGGGGGCGGGAGTATACGAGCAGTACTTC
CDR3aa: CASSLAGAGVYEQYF

j_gene: TRBJ2-1
abundance: NA
v_gene: TRBV11-3
d_gene: TRBD1
CDR3nt: TGTGCCAGCAGCTTAGACTTAGGACAGGTTTCGTACAATGAGCAGTTCTTC
CDR3aa: CASSLDLGQVSYNEQFF

j_gene: TRBJ2-7
abundance: NA
v_gene: TRBV19
d_gene: NA
CDR3nt: TGTGCCACCGCCATTCCGGGCCCTGCTGGCTACGAGCAGTACTTC
CDR3aa: CATAIPGPAGYEQYF

j_gene: TRBJ2-1
abundance: NA
v_gene: TRBV6-2/TRBV6-3
d_gene: TRBD2
CDR3nt: TGTGCCAGCAGTAGTAGGGAGGGTTACAATGAGCAGTTCTTC
CDR3aa: CASSSREGYNEQFF

j_gene: TRBJ2-7
abundance: NA
v_gene: TRBV9
d_gene: TRBD1
CDR3nt: TGTGCCAGCAGCGTAGCTAACGACAGGGTGTACGAGCAGTACTTC
CDR3aa: CASSVANDRVYEQYF

j_gene: TRBJ2-1
abundance: once
v_gene: TRBV11-2
d_gene: NA
CDR3nt: TGTGCCAGCAGCTTAGGCCCGGGAGCCCCTGAGCAGTTCTTC
CDR3aa: CASSLGPGAPEQFF

j_gene: TRBJ1-6
abundance: NA
v_gene: TRBV3-1/TRBV3-2
d_gene: NA
CDR3nt: TGTGCCAGCAGCCCTTCATTCCAGGGGTCCTATAATTCACCCCTCCACTTT
CDR3aa: CASSPSFQGSYNSPLHF

j_gene: TRBJ1-1
abundance: NA
v_gene: TRBV19
d_gene: NA
CDR3nt: TGTGCCAGTAGTATACAGGGGCTTGGGGAAGCTTTCTTT
CDR3aa: CASSIQGLGEAFF

j_gene: TRBJ1-5
abundance: NA
v_gene: TRBV3-1/TRBV3-2
d_gene: NA
CDR3nt: TGTGCCAGCAGCCAAGGGAGAGGAGGTAATCAGCCCCAGCATTTT
CDR3aa: CASSQGRGGNQPQHF

j_gene: TRBJ2-2
abundance: few
v_gene: TRBV3-1/TRBV3-2
d_gene: TRBD1
CDR3nt: TGTGCCAGCAGGGTCGGATCGGGACAGATCACCGGGGAGCTGTTTTTT
CDR3aa: CASRVGSGQITGELFF

j_gene: TRBJ2-2
abundance: NA
v_gene: TRBV4-3
d_gene: TRBD2
CDR3nt: TGCGCCAGCAGCCAGGGACTAGCGGTTGGCACCGGGGAGCTGTTTTTT
CDR3aa: CASSQGLAVGTGELFF

j_gene: TRBJ2-7
abundance: NA
v_gene: TRBV5-1
d_gene: TRBD2
CDR3nt: TGCGCCAGCAGACTAGCGGTAGGCTCCTACGAGCAGTACTTC
CDR3aa: CASRLAVGSYEQYF

j_gene: TRBJ1-2
abundance: NA
v_gene: TRBV18
d_gene: NA
CDR3nt: TGTGCCAGCTCACCACCGAGCCGGCAGGACTATGGCTACACCTTC
CDR3aa: CASSPPSRQDYGYTF

j_gene: TRBJ1-2
abundance: NA
v_gene: TRBV9
d_gene: NA
CDR3nt: TGTGCCAGCAGCGGTTCCCCGGCCGCTGGGGACTATGGCTACACCTTC
CDR3aa: CASSGSPAAGDYGYTF

j_gene: TRBJ1-5
abundance: few
v_gene: TRBV5-6
d_gene: NA
CDR3nt: TGTGCCAGCAGCTTGGGAGGGGATAGCAATCAGCCCCAGCATTTT
CDR3aa: CASSLGGDSNQPQHF

j_gene: TRBJ1-2
abundance: NA
v_gene: TRBV6-5
d_gene: NA
CDR3nt: TGTGCCAGCAGTCGAACAGGGCTCTATGGCTACACCTTC
CDR3aa: CASSRTGLYGYTF

j_gene: TRBJ2-1
abundance: NA
v_gene: TRBV28
d_gene: NA
CDR3nt: TGTGCCAGCAAGGCGTTGGGAGAGCAGTTCTTC
CDR3aa: CASKALGEQFF

j_gene: TRBJ1-4
abundance: NA
v_gene: TRBV5-5
d_gene: TRBD1
CDR3nt: TGTGCCAGCAGCTCTGGACAGGGGGGGCCTAATGAAAAACTGTTTTTT
CDR3aa: CASSSGQGGPNEKLFF

j_gene: TRBJ2-6
abundance: NA
v_gene: TRBV19
d_gene: NA
CDR3nt: TGTGCCAGTTCCTCTGGGGCCAACGTCCTGACTTTC
CDR3aa: CASSSGANVLTF

j_gene: TRBJ2-3
abundance: NA
v_gene: TRBV3-1/TRBV3-2
d_gene: NA
CDR3nt: TGTGCCAGCAGCTCGACAGGTAGTTTGGGAGATACGCAGTATTTT
CDR3aa: CASSSTGSLGDTQYF

j_gene: TRBJ1-2
abundance: NA
v_gene: TRBV5-1
d_gene: NA
CDR3nt: TGCGCCAGCGAAGGGGCCGTTTCGGCAGCCTATGGCTACACCTTC
CDR3aa: CASEGAVSAAYGYTF

j_gene: TRBJ2-3
abundance: NA
v_gene: TRBV10-1
d_gene: TRBD1
CDR3nt: TGCGCCAGCAGTGGAGACAGGGCTTTTAGCACAGATACGCAGTATTTT
CDR3aa: CASSGDRAFSTDTQYF

j_gene: TRBJ1-2
abundance: NA
v_gene: TRBV29-1
d_gene: TRBD1
CDR3nt: TGCAGCGTACGCCGACAGGGAAATGGCTACACCTTC
CDR3aa: CSVRRQGNGYTF

j_gene: TRBJ2-7
abundance: NA
v_gene: TRBV19
d_gene: TRBD1
CDR3nt: TGTGCCAGTAGTATCAGCCACCGACAGGGTCGGATGAGGAACGAGCAGTACTTC
CDR3aa: CASSISHRQGRMRNEQYF

j_gene: TRBJ2-5
abundance: once
v_gene: TRBV11-3
d_gene: NA
CDR3nt: TGTGCCAGCAGCTTAGAAGAGACCCAGTACTTC
CDR3aa: CASSLEETQYF

j_gene: TRBJ2-7
abundance: once
v_gene: TRBV28
d_gene: TRBD1
CDR3nt: TGTGCCAGCAGTAAACCGGGACAGGTAGCCCACGAGCAGTACTTC
CDR3aa: CASSKPGQVAHEQYF

j_gene: TRBJ2-5
abundance: NA
v_gene: TRBV23-1
d_gene: NA
CDR3nt: TGCGCCAGCAGTCGAGCCTGGGGGGGCATAACGGAACCACAAGAGACCCAGTACTTC
CDR3aa: CASSRAWGGITEPQETQYF

j_gene: TRBJ1-3
abundance: NA
v_gene: TRBV5-4
d_gene: TRBD1
CDR3nt: TGTGCCAGCAGAAGACAGGGGGGAAGGGTCGCGAGAAGAAACACCATATATTTT
CDR3aa: CASRRQGGRVARRNTIYF

j_gene: TRBJ1-1
abundance: NA
v_gene: TRBV6-5
d_gene: NA
CDR3nt: TGTGCCAGCAGGCAAACCGGGGACGTCACTGAAGCTTTCTTT
CDR3aa: CASRQTGDVTEAFF

j_gene: TRBJ1-1
abundance: NA
v_gene: TRBV2
d_gene: NA
CDR3nt: TGTGCCAGCCACCCCCGGGGGGGCGGGAACACTGAAGCTTTCTTT
CDR3aa: CASHPRGGGNTEAFF

j_gene: TRBJ1-4
abundance: once
v_gene: TRBV6-7
d_gene: TRBD1
CDR3nt: TGTGCCAGCAGTCCAATCGACAGGGTAAGAGATGAAAAACTGTTTTTT
CDR3aa: CASSPIDRVRDEKLFF

j_gene: TRBJ2-5
abundance: NA
v_gene: TRBV27
d_gene: NA
CDR3nt: TGTGCCAGCAGTTTATCGGGAAGGGGAGAGACCCAGTACTTC
CDR3aa: CASSLSGRGETQYF

j_gene: TRBJ1-4
abundance: NA
v_gene: TRBV7-9
d_gene: NA
CDR3nt: TGTGCCAGCAGATTGGACGGAGGAAATGAAAAACTGTTTTTT
CDR3aa: CASRLDGGNEKLFF

j_gene: TRBJ1-2
abundance: NA
v_gene: TRBV19
d_gene: NA
CDR3nt: TGTGCCAGTGCACAGGGTGGCTATGGCTACACCTTC
CDR3aa: CASAQGGYGYTF

j_gene: TRBJ2-7
abundance: once
v_gene: TRBV27
d_gene: TRBD2
CDR3nt: TGTGCCAGCAGTTTCTCTCCGGGCGGGAGGTCTTCCTACGAGCAGTACTTC
CDR3aa: CASSFSPGGRSSYEQYF

j_gene: TRBJ1-1
abundance: NA
v_gene: TRBV6-5
d_gene: NA
CDR3nt: TGTGCCAGCCGGGGGTACACTGAAGCTTTCTTT
CDR3aa: CASRGYTEAFF

j_gene: TRBJ2-7
abundance: NA
v_gene: TRBV3-1/TRBV3-2
d_gene: TRBD2
CDR3nt: TGTGCCAGCAGTCAAGATAATGGACTAGCGGGAGTGGGGGAGCAGTACTTC
CDR3aa: CASSQDNGLAGVGEQYF

j_gene: TRBJ2-3
abundance: few
v_gene: TRBV11-2
d_gene: TRBD2
CDR3nt: TGTGCCAGCAGCTTAGTTAGCGGGAAATCAACGGATACGCAGTATTTT
CDR3aa: CASSLVSGKSTDTQYF

j_gene: TRBJ1-1
abundance: once
v_gene: TRBV3-1/TRBV3-2
d_gene: TRBD1
CDR3nt: TGTGCCAGCAGCCAAGTCCACAGGGGGCCCACTGAAGCTTTCTTT
CDR3aa: CASSQVHRGPTEAFF